This passage covers 12 T cell receptor beta chains from one sample sequenced in a study of cytomegalovirus exposure and HLA in healthy donors. Vbeta (60) and Jbeta (13) primers were used in the PCR. The table came from immunoSEQ multiplex PCR; TCRdb's copy has only in-frame clones and leaves some out. Of 120,000 or so clones in the sample, about 78% were seen once. Source material: PBMCs. The receptor source for this set is a female donor in good health and CMV-seronegative.

The chain combines TRBV19 with TRBJ1-4; no firm D call. The CDR3 covers 13 residues. The V and J ends lost 6 bases and 8 bases respectively, with 13 bases between them. Germline values: CDR1 LNHDA, CDR2 SQIVND (reference sequence). The chain's CDR3 is CASRNTAGEKLFF. CDR3 coding DNA: TGTGCCAGTAGAAACACAGCCGGCGAAAAACTGTTTTTT.

The chain links TRBV10-3 to TRBJ2-3; 10 bases agree with TRBD2. Germline V CDR1 and CDR2: ENHRY, SYGVKD. V lost 4 bases and J lost 4; bases outside the gene matches: 5. This CDR3 comprises 15 residues. The DNA for the CDR3 is TGTGCCATCAGTGGGGCTGGACTAGCGGCAGATACGCAGTATTTT. This codes for CAISGAGLAADTQYF.

The V gene is TRBV7-3, the J gene TRBJ2-7; no definite D call. The germline V gene encodes CDR1 SGHTA and CDR2 FQGTGA. The CDR3 has 11 amino acids. Trimming took off 3 bases at V and 3 bases at J, with 3 bases between the two ends. The CDR3 DNA sequence: TGTGCCAGCAGCTTTAGCTACGAGCAGTACTTC. It translates to CASSFSYEQYF. Together with reference TRBV7-3 and TRBJ2-7, the CDR3 gives the full variable domain: GAGVSQTPSNKVTEKGKYVELRCDPISGHTALYWYRQSLGQGPEFLIYFQGTGAADDSGLPNDRFFAVRPEGSVSTLKIQRTERGDSAVYLCASSFSYEQYFGPGTRLTVT.

The chain employs TRBV2 and TRBJ2-3; 9 nucleotides line up with TRBD2. After removal of 6 bases from V and 13 bases from J, the junction contained 8 bases not matched to a gene. The V gene's germline CDR1 is SNHLY and CDR2 FYNNEI. CDR3 length equals 12 residues. As DNA, the CDR3 is TGTGCCAGCAGGCGGACTAGCGCATGGGAGTATTTT. Its protein is CASRRTSAWEYF.

This chain links TRBV7-7 with TRBJ2-1; 11 nucleotides line up with TRBD1. V lost 5 bases, J lost 9 bases, and 6 bases stayed unmatched. The V gene's germline CDR1 is SSHAT and CDR2 FNYEAQ (reference sequence). The CDR3 has 14 amino acids. CDR3 amino acids: CASSERDRGSEQFF. For the CDR3, the DNA is TGTGCCAGCAGCGAAAGGGACAGGGGGAGTGAGCAGTTCTTC.

The rearrangement links TRBV7-9 to TRBJ1-6; D gene uncertain. Germline V gene sequence: CDR1 SEHNR, CDR2 FQNEAQ (reference sequence). This CDR3 has 14 amino acids. Between the trimmed V and J ends, which lost 2 bases and 10 bases, there was a span of 12 bases. DNA of the CDR3: TGTGCCAGCAGCTTACCAGAGGGAGGGTCACCCCTCCACTTT. The encoded protein is CASSLPEGGSPLHF.

V usage is TRBV6-1 and J usage is TRBJ2-5; 8 positions match TRBD1. The J call is doubtful: the DNA matches TRBJ2-7 better. The germline gives CDR1 MNHNS, CDR2 SASEGT. This CDR3 has 15 amino acids. The DNA for the CDR3 is TGTGCCAGCAGGGCCATAAGACAGGGGAGTTACGAGCAGTACTTC. Residues: CASRAIRQGSYEQYF.

The rearrangement uses TRBV5-1 and TRBJ2-3; 8 bases are a match to TRBD2. Looked up from germline, CDR1 is SGHRS and CDR2 is YFSETQ. Trimming cost V 2 bases and J 6 bases; bases outside gene matches: 8. CDR3 length: 15 amino acids. CDR3 coding DNA: TGCGCCAGCAGCTTCGACCGGGGGGGCCGGGATACGCAGTATTTT. This translates into CASSFDRGGRDTQYF. The full variable domain, rest sourced from reference TRBV5-1 and TRBJ2-3, is KAGVTQTPRYLIKTRGQQVTLSCSPISGHRSVSWYQQTPGQGLQFLFEYFSETQRNKGNFPGRFSGRQFSNSRSEMNVSTLELGDSALYLCASSFDRGGRDTQYFGPGTRLTVL.

This chain links TRBV11-1 with TRBJ1-1; unclear D gene. This CDR3 has 14 residues. Trimming removed 2 bases from V and 1 base from J, with 8 bases in between. Germline values: CDR1 SGHAT, CDR2 FQDESV (reference sequence). The CDR3 reads CASSLPRQNTEAFF. The CDR3 nucleotides read TGTGCCAGCAGCTTACCGCGACAGAACACTGAAGCTTTCTTT.

CDR3 nucleotides: TGTGCCAGCACCCAGGGGGCCTACAATGAGCAGTTCTTC. It translates to CASTQGAYNEQFF. J is TRBJ2-1 and V is TRBV6-1; TRBD1 aligns across 7 bases. This CDR3 is built from 13 residues. Germline-derived CDR1 and CDR2 are MNHNS and SASEGT. V trimming: 7 bases; J trimming: 2 bases; junction bases outside the gene matches: 2.

V is TRBV4-2 and J is TRBJ2-3; 7 bases are a match to TRBD1. Trimming at V came to 1 base and at J to 3 bases, leaving 4 bases not matched to a gene. Germline V CDR1 and CDR2: LGHNA, YNFKEQ. The CDR3 consists of 15 residues. CDR3 DNA sequence: TGTGCCAGCAGCCAAGCAAGGGGGCGTACAGATACGCAGTATTTT. Translation gives CASSQARGRTDTQYF.

The chain joins TRBV29-1 to TRBJ1-2, with no clear D. Germline CDR1 and CDR2: SQVTM and ANQGSEA. Trimming took off 0 bases at V and 7 bases at J, with 15 bases between the two ends. This CDR3 is 14 amino acids long. The CDR3 reads CSVEDPAGFSGYTF. CDR3 nucleotide sequence: TGCAGCGTTGAAGACCCCGCGGGGTTTAGTGGCTACACCTTC.